This T cell receptor (beta chain) stems from a study of shared clonotypes between healthy human individuals (dated by TCRdb to the early 2020s). Turning to the overall study: The cohort comprised a couple of women and a few men aged 18 to 49 years. To estimate repertoire size and how much clonotypes are shared between individuals, the study performed deep sequencing of blood TCR repertoires from roughly five healthy adults. Each donor's leukapheresis produced roughly between roughly 0.85 and 10 billion PBMCs. Different laboratories and diverse techniques were used to prepare libraries and sequence TCR repertoires, to increase sequencing depth and limit assay-specific biases.

Paper-wide results and their limitations: Sampling was restricted to blood, and TCR repertoires in tissues likely differ from the TCR repertoires found in blood. The genetic and exposure-history diversity represented was limited by the small number of donors. Based on pairwise subsampling, the degree of clonotype sharing among donors was expected to be affected by sequencing depth.

The donors were healthy, HIV-negative adults with no recently reported acute infections or vaccinations. Only Caucasian adults living in Nashville, Tennessee, USA were represented among the donors. For unsorted samples, some 100 million PBMCs were counted, and genomic DNA was extracted using the QIAamp DNA Blood Mini kit. Blood was collected by leukapheresis, and PBMCs were isolated by Ficoll-Histopaque density gradient centrifugation and then cryopreserved in liquid nitrogen vapor phase. V is cut back by 2 bases and J by 5 bases, with 6 bases in the junction unmatched. The germline V gene (reference sequence) sets CDR1 to LNHDA and CDR2 to SQIVND. The CDR3 numbers 15 residues from cysteine through phenylalanine. CDR3 DNA only is kept here, 45 bases in frame from base 1. With regard to this clone: Its antigen has not been determined. Base quality data are lacking; no much larger clone is found one base away.

TCR CDR3 regions were amplified from genomic DNA by multiplex PCR using the deep immunoSEQ assay. For each cell subset, the extracted genomic DNA was distributed evenly across all wells of several immunoSEQ 96-well plates, and each plate served as one replicate. For unsorted PBMC, about 300 ng genomic DNA, equal to 32,000 or so T cell genomes, was loaded into each replicate PCR. Ten immunoSEQ deep assay plates were used to sequence the unsorted PBMC genomic DNA. Purified libraries were quantified with a Qubit 3.0 fluorometer, sized on a Bioanalyzer 2100, and re-quantified with the KAPA Library Quantification kit. Every immunoSEQ 96-well plate was sequenced on a dedicated single-read 150-cycle Illumina NextSeq 550 flow cell. The paper's data handling went like this. The immunoSEQ output contained only junctional sequences without quality scores, so filtering could not match that applied to full-length reads. To assign V/J genes and CDR3, sequences were annotated against IMGT germline references using PyIR, a Python wrapper for IgBLAST v1.9. Reads were removed for weak V/J assignments (E-value above 1e-6), missing CDR3, stop codons, out-of-frame junctions, or ambiguous translated residues. V3J clonotypes were defined by identical inferred V gene, J gene, and CDR3 amino acid sequence. Percentage overlap between repertoires was calculated by dividing the number of shared unique clonotypes by the size of the smaller repertoire. Repertoire richness was assessed with RTK rarefaction, the Chao1 estimator, and Recon v2.1 estimates of unobserved clonotypes. TCRdb took over this immuneACCESS table, retaining in-frame rearrangements with V and J assigned. Such tables are incomplete; in checked studies, under half of the missing clones stem from an unresolved V gene, and the remainder is unexplained. V and J calls and clone size are given by that table; D and trimming were obtained from the DNA. Here the sample has about 600,000 clones; around 78% occur a single time. The ten largest account for around 12% of the sample.

The specimen sequenced was PBMCs. This TCR was sampled from a woman aged 40 to 50 in good health. Some clones in this sample may be carry-over from other donors' samples. This chain is built from TRBV19 and TRBJ2-5; 9 bases in between match TRBD1. The DNA sequence reads TGTGCCAGTAGTATAACAGGGGGCGCATGGGAGACCCAGTACTTC. Its translation is CASSITGGAWETQYF.